A single sample is the source of the 17 T cell receptor beta chains below, sequenced in a study of cytomegalovirus exposure and HLA in healthy donors. TCRdb keeps only in-frame clones here, not all; method: immunoSEQ multiplex PCR. The table records 150,000 to 200,000 clones, 65% to 90% of them present only once. The specimen was PBMCs. Receptors originate from a woman between 18 and 29 years old in good health and CMV-seronegative.

This clone was seen more than once but under ten times. The chain has TRBV30 and TRBJ2-7, with 7 bases fitting TRBD1. Germline V gene data show CDR1 as GTSNPN and CDR2 as SVGIG (reference sequence). V shed 3 bases, J shed 1 base, and the junction held 0 bases outside the gene matches. The CDR3 consists of 12 residues. The CDR3: CAWRTGSYEQYF. For the CDR3, the DNA is TGTGCCTGGAGGACAGGGTCCTACGAGCAGTACTTC.

The rearrangement joins TRBV2 to TRBJ1-1; D is ambiguous. V was trimmed by 3 bases and J by 1 base, leaving 12 bases between them. CDR1 and CDR2 from the germline V gene are SNHLY and FYNNEI. The CDR3 loop spans 15 amino acids. CDR3 DNA sequence: TGTGCCAGCAGTGAGTCTCGGGGAGGGAACACTGAAGCTTTCTTT. Encoded protein: CASSESRGGNTEAFF. Based on the CDR3 plus reference TRBV2 and TRBJ1-1, the full variable domain is EPEVTQTPSHQVTQMGQEVILRCVPISNHLYFYWYRQILGQKVEFLVSFYNNEISEKSEIFDDQFSVERPDGSNFTLKIRSTKLEDSAMYFCASSESRGGNTEAFFGQGTRLTVV.

The CDR3 is CASSHTLRGGLETQYF. CDR3 nucleotide sequence: TGCGCCAGCAGCCATACACTGCGGGGGGGGTTGGAGACCCAGTACTTC. This chain connects TRBV4-3 to TRBJ2-5; 9 bases line up with TRBD2. Germline trimming cut 3 bases from V and 5 bases from J; bases unmatched to any gene: 10. The CDR3 covers 16 residues. From germline, CDR1 is LGHNA and CDR2 YSLEER.

The gene calls are TRBV7-6 and TRBJ2-2; possible D gene TRBD2, 6 bases. Germline CDR1 SGHVS, CDR2 FNYEAQ. This CDR3 has 12 amino acids. V lost 3 bases and J lost 12, with 11 bases in between. CDR3 nucleotide sequence: TGTGCCAGCAGCTTGGGGGGTTATCAGCTGTTTTTT. Amino acid sequence: CASSLGGYQLFF.

The gene calls are TRBV18 and TRBJ2-1, with 7 bases fitting TRBD2. Germline CDR1 is KGHSH and CDR2 is LQKENI. With V trimmed by 5 bases and J by 7 bases, 11 bases remained unmatched. The length of the CDR3 is 15 residues. CDR3 bases: TGTGCCAGCTCATCCCCTCACCCCGGGGGGAATGAGCAGTTCTTC. It encodes CASSSPHPGGNEQFF. The entire variable domain, with the rest obtained from reference TRBV18 and TRBJ2-1, is as follows: NAGVMQNPRHLVRRRGQEARLRCSPMKGHSHVYWYRQLPEEGLKFMVYLQKENIIDESGMPKERFSAEFPKEGPSILRIQQVVRGDSAAYFCASSSPHPGGNEQFFGPGTRLTVL.

The chain is built from TRBV30 and TRBJ2-6, with 9 positions matching TRBD2. This CDR3 is 15 amino acids long. The germline gives CDR1 GTSNPN, CDR2 SVGIG (reference sequence). V dropped 1 base and J dropped 2; count of bases not matched to a gene: 0. The CDR3 sequence is CAWSGGGAGANVLTF. Here the CDR3 DNA reads TGTGCCTGGAGTGGCGGGGGGGCTGGGGCCAACGTCCTGACTTTC.

The chain uses TRBV9 and TRBJ2-2; D unresolved. CDR1 and CDR2 (germline): SGDLS, YYNGEE. V was pared by 4 bases and J by 2 bases, with 9 bases between. The CDR3 has 14 amino acids. CDR3: CASSSPQNTGELFF. The CDR3 DNA sequence: TGTGCCAGCAGCTCCCCCCAAAACACCGGGGAGCTGTTTTTT.

J is TRBJ2-1 and V is TRBV7-9, with D possibly being TRBD2 (6 bases). The germline V and J ends were trimmed by 7 bases and 9 bases, with 19 bases remaining between them. This CDR3 is built from 14 residues. Germline V gene data show CDR1 as SEHNR and CDR2 as FQNEAQ (reference sequence). Written as DNA, the CDR3 is TGTGCCAGCACCGTCGGGACTCAGCACCTTGAGCAGTTCTTC. Translation: CASTVGTQHLEQFF.

DNA of the CDR3: TGTGCCAGCAGCTTGGGGAGCACGGGGGAGCAGTACTTC. The encoded protein is CASSLGSTGEQYF. The chain couples TRBV11-2 to TRBJ2-7; tentatively, D is TRBD2 (5 bases). The V gene's germline CDR1 is SGHAT and CDR2 FQNNGV. This CDR3 has 13 amino acids. Trimming left V 3 bases short and J 7 bases short, with 13 bases between.

The V call is TRBV30, the J call TRBJ1-4, with TRBD1 as a possible D gene (5 bases). The CDR3 loop spans 14 amino acids. V lost 4 bases to trimming and J lost 0 bases, with 9 bases between them. Germline CDR1 and CDR2: GTSNPN and SVGIG (reference sequence). CDR3 DNA sequence: TGTGCCTGGAATCCAGGGTCAACTAATGAAAAACTGTTTTTT. Its protein is CAWNPGSTNEKLFF. The variable domain in full, completed from reference TRBV30 and TRBJ1-4, reads SQTIHQWPATLVQPVGSPLSLECTVEGTSNPNLYWYRQAAGRGLQLLFYSVGIGQISSEVPQNLSASRPQDRQFILSSKKLLLSDSGFYLCAWNPGSTNEKLFFGSGTQLSVL.

The chain links TRBV7-3 to TRBJ2-1, with 11 bases fitting TRBD1. The germline gives CDR1 SGHTA, CDR2 FQGTGA. This CDR3 is 16 amino acids long. The V segment lost 5 bases and the J segment 6 bases; nucleotides outside the gene matches: 9. The CDR3 region has the DNA TGTGCCAGCAGCGGTGAGGGACAGGGGGAGGGCAATGAGCAGTTCTTC. Its translation: CASSGEGQGEGNEQFF.

V and J are TRBV29-1 and TRBJ2-7, with a possible D match to TRBD1 (6 bases). CDR3 size: 15 residues. Trimming removed 0 bases at V and 2 bases at J, with 14 bases between. The germline CDR1 and CDR2 sequences are SQVTM and ANQGSEA. Written as DNA, the CDR3 is TGCAGCGTTGAAGACCGGACAGAGCTACCCTACGAGCAGTACTTC. It codes for CSVEDRTELPYEQYF.

The V gene is TRBV5-6, the J gene TRBJ1-4; 7 bases align to TRBD1. J lost 8 bases, V lost 1 base, and 8 bases had no gene match. The CDR3 totals 15 residues. The germline V gene has CDR1 SGHDT and CDR2 YYEEEE. This chain's CDR3 is CASSLLEGAREKLFF. The CDR3 region has the DNA TGTGCCAGCAGCTTGCTGGAGGGGGCGAGGGAAAAACTGTTTTTT.

The chain combines TRBV2 with TRBJ1-1, with D unclear. This CDR3 is built from 15 residues. The germline V gene encodes CDR1 SNHLY and CDR2 FYNNEI. With 7 bases removed from V and 3 bases from J, the gap between germline ends came to 18 bases. The CDR3 coding sequence is TGTGCCAGCAACACTGACGCAGGCCCGTACACTGAAGCTTTCTTT. Amino acid sequence: CASNTDAGPYTEAFF.

This clone is a singleton in its sample. The genes are TRBV5-1 and TRBJ2-7; no definite D call. The germline V and J ends were trimmed by 4 bases and 7 bases, with 12 bases remaining between them. Germline V gene data show CDR1 as SGHRS and CDR2 as YFSETQ. The CDR3 totals 12 residues. The CDR3 DNA sequence: TGCGCCAGCAGCGGCGTCGGAGATGAGCAGTACTTC. Encoded protein: CASSGVGDEQYF.

Written as DNA, the CDR3 is TGTGCCAGCAGTGTATATTACAATGAGCAGTTCTTC. It specifies CASSVYYNEQFF. This chain connects TRBV6-1 to TRBJ2-1, with D unclear. The V and J ends lost 4 bases and 4 bases respectively, with 5 bases between them. Germline V CDR1 and CDR2: MNHNS, SASEGT. This CDR3 is built from 12 residues.

This clone was seen a handful of times. V gene TRBV5-6 combines with J gene TRBJ1-2; 9 bases agree with TRBD1. The CDR3 spans 15 residues. Germline trimming cut 3 bases from V and 8 bases from J; bases unmatched to any gene: 11. CDR1 is SGHDT and CDR2 is YYEEEE in the germline V gene. DNA for the CDR3: TGTGCCAGCAGCTCCTATTGGCGGACAGGGGAAGGCTACACCTTC. Translation: CASSSYWRTGEGYTF.